This is a list of T cell receptor beta chains from one sample in a study of cytomegalovirus exposure and HLA in healthy donors. The repertoire was sequenced with immunoSEQ multiplex PCR; TCRdb's copy has only in-frame clones and lacks some. This table has over 150,000 clones, around 80% appearing once. The sample comprised PBMCs. Receptors originate from a woman aged 55-70 years in good health and CMV-seropositive. Both conserved end residues are part of each CDR3. A D gene is named only where the DNA matches it firmly. Part of the rows lack a size; the others show once, few, many or a class for expanded clones.

d_gene	j_gene	abundance	v_gene	CDR3nt	CDR3aa
NA	TRBJ1-5	NA	TRBV19	TGTGCCAGTAAGTACAGGTTCAATCAGCCCCAGCATTTT	CASKYRFNQPQHF
TRBD1	TRBJ1-1	few	TRBV5-1	TGCGCCAGCAGCTTCGGACAGGAGAACACTGAAGCTTTCTTT	CASSFGQENTEAFF
NA	TRBJ1-1	NA	TRBV2	TGTGCCAGCTCTCAGGGAACCGAAGCTTTCTTT	CASSQGTEAFF
TRBD1	TRBJ1-3	NA	TRBV28	TGTGCCAGCAGTTTTGTTGACAGGGGAAGTGGAAACACCATATATTTT	CASSFVDRGSGNTIYF
TRBD2	TRBJ2-6	NA	TRBV9	TGTGCCAGCGCCGGTCGGGGGGGGTTTGGCTCTGGGGCCAACGTCCTGACTTTC	CASAGRGGFGSGANVLTF
NA	TRBJ2-7	once	TRBV28	TGTGCCAGCGAGGTAGCGACTACCTACGAGCAGTACTTC	CASEVATTYEQYF
NA	TRBJ1-1	once	TRBV27	TGTGCCAGCAGTTTAAAAGCAAACCCGAATGAAGCTTTCTTT	CASSLKANPNEAFF
TRBD2	TRBJ2-7	NA	TRBV7-2	TGTGCCAGCAGCTTAGTAGCGGGAAACTACGAGCAGTACTTC	CASSLVAGNYEQYF
NA	TRBJ1-3	NA	TRBV30	TGTGCCTCCAGGGACTCTGGAAACACCATATATTTT	CASRDSGNTIYF
NA	TRBJ2-3	NA	TRBV18	TGTGCCAGCTCACCCTCTGGCCAGGGGGGAGGAGATACGCAGTATTTT	CASSPSGQGGGDTQYF
NA	TRBJ2-7	NA	TRBV28	TGTGCCAGCAGCTTGAGGCCGCGGGCAGGTTATAACAACGAGCAGTACTTC	CASSLRPRAGYNNEQYF
NA	TRBJ1-4	once	TRBV7-8	TGTGCCAGCAGCCTTCGGGATGAAAAACTGTTTTTT	CASSLRDEKLFF
NA	TRBJ1-1	NA	TRBV10-3	TGTGCCATCAGTATACAGGGGAACACTGAAGCTTTCTTT	CAISIQGNTEAFF
NA	TRBJ1-1	NA	TRBV14	TGTGCCAGCAGCCAGGGGGCGATATCTCGGGGCGCTTTCTTT	CASSQGAISRGAFF
TRBD1	TRBJ1-1	NA	TRBV5-6	TGTGCCAGCAGCTTGGGCCCCGGACAGGGGCTCACTGAAGCTTTCTTT	CASSLGPGQGLTEAFF
TRBD2	TRBJ2-3	few	TRBV5-1	TGCGCCAGCCAGAAAAATCTAGCGGGAGGGGACACAGATACGCAGTATTTT	CASQKNLAGGDTDTQYF
NA	TRBJ2-1	few	TRBV18	TGTGCCAGCTCACCGAGCTCCTACAATGAGCAGTTCTTC	CASSPSSYNEQFF
NA	TRBJ2-1	NA	TRBV4-2	TGTGCCAGCAGCCAAGATGGGCAGGGCCACAATGAGCAGTTCTTC	CASSQDGQGHNEQFF
NA	TRBJ1-1	NA	TRBV7-2	TGTGCCAGCAGCCCCGAAAAGGCGGGTGAAGCTTTCTTT	CASSPEKAGEAFF
TRBD1	TRBJ1-1	NA	TRBV5-4	TGTGCCAGCAGCTTAGGTAGGCCGGGACAGGGCTTCACTGAAGCTTTCTTT	CASSLGRPGQGFTEAFF
TRBD2	TRBJ2-6	NA	TRBV6-5	TGTGCCACGGGGAGGGCCGGGGCCAACGGCCTGACTTTC	CATGRAGANGLTF
NA	TRBJ2-3	NA	TRBV28	TGTGCCAGCAGCTACACCAGGGGAATCACAGATACGCAGTATTTT	CASSYTRGITDTQYF
TRBD2	TRBJ2-1	NA	TRBV15	TGTGCCACCAGCCCGAGGCCGGGAGGGCAGTACAATGAGCAGTTCTTC	CATSPRPGGQYNEQFF
NA	TRBJ2-3	NA	TRBV30	TGTGCCTGGAGTCATGGGGCGCGGGGAAACACAGATACGCAGTATTTT	CAWSHGARGNTDTQYF
NA	TRBJ1-2	NA	TRBV28	TGTGCCAGCAGTTTAATGGGGGCGGGCGGCTACACCTTC	CASSLMGAGGYTF
NA	TRBJ2-5	NA	TRBV11-2	TGTGCCAGCAGCCCGTGGACAGAACAAGAGACCCAGTACTTC	CASSPWTEQETQYF
TRBD1	TRBJ1-2	few	TRBV11-1	TGTGCCAGCAGCACCGGGACAGGGACCTATGGCTACACCTTC	CASSTGTGTYGYTF
TRBD1	TRBJ2-5	NA	TRBV28	TGTGCCAGCAGTTCAACCCTCCGGGACAGGATACAAGAGACCCAGTACTTC	CASSSTLRDRIQETQYF
NA	TRBJ1-5	few	TRBV27	TGTGCCAGCAGTTCCCAAAATCAGCCCCAGCATTTT	CASSSQNQPQHF
NA	TRBJ2-5	NA	TRBV12-5	TGTGCTAGTGGTTTGGGGGGCAGAAAGGCCCAGTACTTC	CASGLGGRKAQYF
TRBD1	TRBJ1-1	few	TRBV7-9	TGTGCCAGCAGCCCCCAGGGGGCGAAATCTGAAGCTTTCTTT	CASSPQGAKSEAFF
TRBD2	TRBJ2-5	NA	TRBV5-1	TGCGCCAGCAGCTTGGTAGCGGGGACGTACCAAGAGACCCAGTACTTC	CASSLVAGTYQETQYF
TRBD2	TRBJ2-5	NA	TRBV4-3	TGCGCCAGCAGCCTCGGGACTAGCGGGTACCAAGAGACCCAGTACTTC	CASSLGTSGYQETQYF
NA	TRBJ1-2	NA	TRBV27	TGTGCCAGCAGCTCAGTGGGGACACCCCAGAACTATGGCTACACCTTC	CASSSVGTPQNYGYTF
TRBD1	TRBJ1-5	NA	TRBV28	TGTGCCAGCAGCACCGACAGGGTATGGGGTCAGCCCCAGCATTTT	CASSTDRVWGQPQHF
TRBD2	TRBJ2-5	NA	TRBV5-4	TGTGCCAGCAGCTTGAGGCGGCTAGCGGGAGCCCGGGGAGAGACCCAGTACTTC	CASSLRRLAGARGETQYF
TRBD1	TRBJ1-3	NA	TRBV2	TGTGCCGGACAGGGGAACGGAAACACCATATATTTT	CAGQGNGNTIYF
TRBD1	TRBJ1-6	NA	TRBV11-2	TGTGCCAGCAGCACCTCGGGACAGAGCTTTAATTCACCCCTCCACTTT	CASSTSGQSFNSPLHF
NA	TRBJ2-5	NA	TRBV29-1	TGCAGCGTTCATCAGGGGAGAGGACAAGAGACCCAGTACTTC	CSVHQGRGQETQYF
NA	TRBJ1-2	few	TRBV7-2	TGTGCCAGCAGCTTAGGGGCAGGGGATTATGGCTACACCTTC	CASSLGAGDYGYTF
NA	TRBJ1-5	NA	TRBV19	TGTGCCAGCCTATTCAATCAGCCCCAGCATTTT	CASLFNQPQHF
NA	TRBJ1-2	few	TRBV6-5	TGTGCCAGCCGGGACCCCAGGGGTTTTAACTATGGCTACACCTTC	CASRDPRGFNYGYTF
NA	TRBJ2-7	NA	TRBV25-1	TGTGCCAGCAGTGAATACGCAGGCTCCTACGAGCAGTACTTC	CASSEYAGSYEQYF
NA	TRBJ2-7	NA	TRBV27	TGTGCCAGCAGTTTAGGCCTTCGACTAGTCAATCGGGAGCAGTACTTC	CASSLGLRLVNREQYF
NA	TRBJ1-2	NA	TRBV6-5	TGTGCCAGCAGTTACTCTAAAACAGGGATCTATGGCTACACCTTC	CASSYSKTGIYGYTF
NA	TRBJ2-2	NA	TRBV5-5	TGTGCCAGCAGCTCGTTCACCGGGGAGCTGTTTTTT	CASSSFTGELFF
TRBD1	TRBJ2-5	few	TRBV5-1	TGCGCCAGCAGCTTGATGCCGGGACAGGGCCAAGAGACCCAGTACTTC	CASSLMPGQGQETQYF
NA	TRBJ1-2	NA	TRBV4-2	TGTGCCAGCAGCCAAGTTGGGGGGACGCCTTTTGGCTACACCTTC	CASSQVGGTPFGYTF
TRBD1	TRBJ2-7	NA	TRBV6-1	TGTGCCAGCAGTGAAATCGGGACAGGAGGTGACGAGCAGTACTTC	CASSEIGTGGDEQYF
TRBD1	TRBJ1-1	NA	TRBV5-4	TGTGCCAGCAGCGAACGGGACAGGGGGTATGCTTTCTTT	CASSERDRGYAFF
TRBD1	TRBJ1-2	NA	TRBV7-3	TGTGCCAGCAGCTTAACGGGACAGGGGGCGTTTGGCTACACCTTC	CASSLTGQGAFGYTF
TRBD2	TRBJ2-1	once	TRBV10-3	TGTGCCATCAGGACTAGCGGGAGGCTTTACAATGAGCAGTTCTTC	CAIRTSGRLYNEQFF
TRBD2	TRBJ2-5	NA	TRBV7-2	TGTGCCAGCAGCGACCGCGGGAGGCGGAAAGAGACCCAGTACTTC	CASSDRGRRKETQYF
TRBD1	TRBJ1-5	NA	TRBV19	TGTGCCAGCACCAAACAACAGGGGGCGAGGGGCAATCAGCCCCAGCATTTT	CASTKQQGARGNQPQHF
TRBD1	TRBJ2-2	NA	TRBV18	TGTGCCAGCTCACCCCTAGGGACAGGGGAAACCGGGGAGCTGTTTTTT	CASSPLGTGETGELFF
TRBD1	TRBJ1-2	NA	TRBV9	TGTGCCAGCAGCGGGATATCTTGGACAGGGAGCTACACCTTC	CASSGISWTGSYTF
NA	TRBJ2-6	NA	TRBV7-3	TGTGCCACCCTCCTAGGCCCTGGGGCCAACGGCCTGACTTTC	CATLLGPGANGLTF